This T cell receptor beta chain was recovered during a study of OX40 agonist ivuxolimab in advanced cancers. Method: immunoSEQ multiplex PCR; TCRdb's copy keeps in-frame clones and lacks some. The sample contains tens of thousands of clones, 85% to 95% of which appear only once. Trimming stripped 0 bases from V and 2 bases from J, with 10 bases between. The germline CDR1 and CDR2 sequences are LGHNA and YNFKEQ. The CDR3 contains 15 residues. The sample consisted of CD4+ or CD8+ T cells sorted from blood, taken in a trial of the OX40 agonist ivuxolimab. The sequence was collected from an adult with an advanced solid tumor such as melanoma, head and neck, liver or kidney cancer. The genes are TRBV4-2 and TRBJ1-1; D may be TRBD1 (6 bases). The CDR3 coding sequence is TGTGCCAGCAGCCAAGACCCAGGGGATAACACTGAAGCTTTCTTT. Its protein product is CASSQDPGDNTEAFF.